The source of this T cell receptor (beta chain) is a study of response to subunit inactivated influenza vaccine. TCRdb itself ran the RT-PCR reads through MiXCR, one entry per CDR3 protein. This table holds about 170,000 distinct CDR3 sequences, roughly 12% found once. The CDR3 length is 16 residues. CDR1 and CDR2 (germline): MGHRA, YSYEKL. Trimming took 4 bases from V and 6 from J, leaving 20 bases between them. This clonotype has more than one count but fewer than ten. Another study also made use of these data, one on T cells expressing NK-cell markers. According to that study: UMI-tagged 5'RACE template switching yielded the TCR beta cDNA.

The source was CD8+ T cells sorted from PBMCs, collected 11 to 12 days after vaccination. The source is a middle-aged man who received an inactivated influenza vaccine. V is TRBV4-1 and J is TRBJ2-3; tentatively, D is TRBD1 or TRBD2 (5 bases each). The CDR3 sequence: CASSPRRDHARDTQYF. The CDR3 DNA is TGCGCCAGCAGCCCAAGACGGGACCATGCAAGGGATACGCAGTATTTT.